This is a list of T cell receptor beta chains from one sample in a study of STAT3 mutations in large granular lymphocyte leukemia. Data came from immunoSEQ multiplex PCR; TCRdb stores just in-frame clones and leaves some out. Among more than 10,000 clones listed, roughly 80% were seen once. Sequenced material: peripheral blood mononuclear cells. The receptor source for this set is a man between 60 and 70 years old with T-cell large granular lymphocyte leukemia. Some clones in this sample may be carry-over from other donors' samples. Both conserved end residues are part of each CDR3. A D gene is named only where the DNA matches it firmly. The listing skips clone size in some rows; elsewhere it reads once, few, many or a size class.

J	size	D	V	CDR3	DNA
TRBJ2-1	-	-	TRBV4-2	CASSQGYIDEQFF	TGTGCCAGCAGCCAGGGCTACATCGATGAGCAGTTCTTC
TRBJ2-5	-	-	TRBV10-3	CAISEENKETQYF	TGTGCCATCAGTGAGGAGAACAAAGAGACCCAGTACTTC
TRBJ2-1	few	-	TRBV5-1	CASSLVPGDYNEQFF	TGCGCCAGCAGCTTGGTACCAGGGGATTACAATGAGCAGTTCTTC
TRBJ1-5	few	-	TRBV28	CASSSLRQPQHF	TGTGCCAGCAGTTCGCTTCGACAGCCCCAGCATTTT
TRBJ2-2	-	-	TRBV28	CASSLVFLAPNTGELFF	TGTGCCAGCAGTTTAGTTTTCCTAGCCCCGAACACCGGGGAGCTGTTTTTT
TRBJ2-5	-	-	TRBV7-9	CASSLITGQETQYF	TGTGCCAGCAGCTTAATTACCGGTCAAGAGACCCAGTACTTC
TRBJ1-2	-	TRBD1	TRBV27	CASSLDDRATGYTF	TGTGCCAGCAGTTTAGACGACAGGGCTACGGGCTACACCTTC
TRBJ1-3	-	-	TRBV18	CASSPPWEGIHGNTIYF	TGTGCCAGCTCACCCCCCTGGGAAGGTATACATGGAAACACCATATATTTT
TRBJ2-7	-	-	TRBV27	CASSLTAFYEQYF	TGTGCCAGCAGTCTGACAGCTTTCTACGAGCAGTACTTC
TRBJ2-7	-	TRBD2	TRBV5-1	CASSSGTNTDEQYF	TGCGCCAGCAGCTCCGGGACTAACACCGACGAGCAGTACTTC
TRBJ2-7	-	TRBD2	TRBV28	CASSLRGSTSYEQYF	TGTGCCAGCAGTTTACGCGGGAGTACCTCCTACGAGCAGTACTTC
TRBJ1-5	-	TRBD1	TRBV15	CATSRDTRQGGQPQHF	TGTGCCACCAGCAGAGATACCCGACAGGGGGGTCAGCCCCAGCATTTT
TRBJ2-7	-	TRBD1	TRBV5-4	CASSIRDSPYEQYF	TGTGCCAGCAGTATCCGGGACAGTCCCTACGAGCAGTACTTC
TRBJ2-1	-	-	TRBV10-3	CAISEGGPPFF	TGTGCCATCAGTGAAGGGGGACCCCCCTTCTTC
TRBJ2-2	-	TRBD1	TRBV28	CASNRGTANTGELFF	TGTGCCAGCAATAGGGGGACAGCGAACACCGGGGAGCTGTTTTTT
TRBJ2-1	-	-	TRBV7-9	CASSFRRGREGSVNEQFF	TGTGCCAGCAGCTTCCGCCGCGGGCGGGAAGGGAGCGTCAATGAGCAGTTCTTC